These T cell receptor beta chains were read from a single sample in a study of CD8 T cells in ankylosing spondylitis. TCRdb reanalysed the 5' RACE reads using MiXCR and keeps one entry per CDR3 protein. This sample has about 390,000 distinct CDR3 sequences, with approximately 20% found just once. Sequenced input: blood, either unsorted or a sorted T cell fraction (not recorded which). The receptors were gathered from a male donor with ankylosing spondylitis. Both conserved end residues are part of each CDR3. The D gene is left open where the match is weak. Expanded clones get a size class; other rows say once, few or many, or leave the size out.

clone size	D gene	J gene	V gene	CDR3 protein	CDR3 DNA
few	NA	TRBJ1-2	TRBV5-1	CASSRNTDANYGYTF	TGCGCCAGCAGCCGGAATACCGATGCTAACTATGGCTACACCTTC
few	TRBD2	TRBJ2-1	TRBV10-3	CAISRLAEDHNEQFF	TGTGCCATCAGTAGACTAGCGGAGGACCACAATGAGCAGTTCTTC
many	NA	TRBJ2-2	TRBV11-2	CASSLDPSQGPTGELFF	TGTGCCAGCAGCTTAGACCCATCACAGGGTCCCACCGGGGAGCTGTTTTTT
NA	NA	TRBJ1-3	TRBV7-9	CASSPPRWSSGNTIYF	TGTGCCAGCAGCCCCCCCAGGTGGAGTTCTGGAAACACCATATATTTT
once	NA	TRBJ2-7	TRBV28	CASSFKGPPYEQYF	TGTGCCAGCAGTTTTAAAGGGCCCCCGTACGAGCAGTACTTC
NA	TRBD1	TRBJ1-5	TRBV5-1	CASSRAGGQPQHF	TGCGCCAGCAGCAGGGCAGGGGGTCAGCCCCAGCATTTT
few	NA	TRBJ2-1	TRBV20-1	CSARGLVGYGEQFF	TGCAGTGCTAGAGGACTAGTGGGTTATGGTGAGCAGTTCTTC
few	TRBD1	TRBJ1-1	TRBV6-1	CASRDREARTEAFF	TGTGCCAGCAGAGACAGGGAGGCTCGGACTGAAGCTTTCTTT
NA	NA	TRBJ2-2	TRBV20-1	CSASPGFGTGELFF	TGCAGTGCTAGTCCAGGGTTTGGAACCGGGGAGCTGTTTTTT
few	TRBD1	TRBJ2-3	TRBV5-1	CASSLVGQVSLDTQYF	TGCGCCAGCAGCTTGGTAGGACAGGTGTCCTTGGATACGCAGTATTTT
NA	NA	TRBJ1-1	TRBV7-9	CASSLPGRATEAFF	TGTGCCAGCAGCCTCCCGGGCAGGGCCACTGAAGCTTTCTTT